This TCR beta chain was identified in a study of blood T cells in healthy people across ages. This clonotype came up a few times. Germline CDR1 and CDR2: MDHEN and SYDVKM. The CDR3 is 12 residues long. The V and J ends lost 3 bases and 8 bases respectively, with 10 bases between them. A J-beta primer mix and a sample-barcoded 5' primer were used in a second PCR of roughly 6 to 11 cycles. TCRdb called the 5' RACE reads again in MiXCR, with one record for every CDR3 protein. The sample has around 870,000 distinct CDR3 sequences, roughly 26% seen once; the top ten hold roughly a sixth. Sequencing input: blood. The chain uses TRBV28 and TRBJ1-2; tentative D call: TRBD1 (5 bases). This clonotype was obtained from a woman over 75 in good health. The CDR3 DNA reads TGTGCCAGCAGTTTCGGGGGTTTGGGCTACACCTTC. Amino acid sequence: CASSFGGLGYTF.